This TCR beta chain was recovered during a study of OX40 agonist ivuxolimab in advanced cancers. Findings of the study overall: Also present in some nonresponders was a low level of normalized T-cell clonal expansion.

The table came from immunoSEQ multiplex PCR; TCRdb's copy has only in-frame clones and leaves some out. In the table there are about 81,000 clones, 88% of which are singletons. As to this clone: Its antigen remains unknown.

V was cut by 2 bases and J by 5 bases, with 8 bases left in between. CDR3 size: 13 residues. Germline assignment: CDR1 ENHRY and CDR2 SYGVKD. The TCR originated in an adult with an advanced solid tumor such as melanoma, head and neck, liver or kidney cancer. This sample comprised CD4+ or CD8+ T cells sorted from blood, obtained in a trial of the OX40 agonist ivuxolimab. The V call is TRBV10-3, the J call TRBJ2-3, with D tentatively TRBD2 (5 bases). Here the CDR3 DNA reads TGTGCCATCAGTGAGGGCCGGGAAGATACGCAGTATTTT. Its translation: CAISEGREDTQYF.